This T cell receptor (beta chain) was recorded in a study of CD8+ T cells in alopecia areata. General study results and limits: Scalp specimens additionally yield sequences from normal skin's resident alphabeta T cells.

Reverse transcription of extracted RNA yielded cDNA, which provided the sequencing template. Libraries were prepared by immunoSEQ multiplex PCR; TCRdb keeps only in-frame clonotypes and omits some of them. This sample has 120,000 to 150,000 clones, with more than 45% found just once. Turning to this clone: The target antigen is unknown.

The TCR sequence derives from a human donor with alopecia areata. Sequencing was carried out using CD4+ T cells sorted from blood.

CDR3 bases: TGTGCCAGCAGCGTCGGGACTAGCGGGAGGTACAATGAGCAGTTCTTC. This sequence encodes CASSVGTSGRYNEQFF. The chain links TRBV5-4 to TRBJ2-1; TRBD2 agrees at 15 bases. CDR1 SGHNT and CDR2 YYREEE come from the germline V gene (reference sequence). The V segment lost 4 bases and the J segment 4 bases; nucleotides outside the gene matches: 3. The CDR3 is made up of 16 amino acids.